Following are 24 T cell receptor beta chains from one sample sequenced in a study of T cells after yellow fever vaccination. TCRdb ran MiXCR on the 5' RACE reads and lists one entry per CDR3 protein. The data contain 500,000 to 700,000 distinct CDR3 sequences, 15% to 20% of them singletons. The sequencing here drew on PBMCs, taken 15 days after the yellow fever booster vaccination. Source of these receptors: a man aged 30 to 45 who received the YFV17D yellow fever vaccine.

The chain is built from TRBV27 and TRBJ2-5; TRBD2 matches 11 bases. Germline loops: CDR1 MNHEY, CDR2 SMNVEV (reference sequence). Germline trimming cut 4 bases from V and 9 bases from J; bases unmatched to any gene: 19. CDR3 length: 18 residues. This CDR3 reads CASSSTTSGELSHGAQYF. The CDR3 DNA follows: TGTGCCAGCAGTTCGACGACTAGCGGGGAGCTAAGCCATGGGGCCCAGTACTTC.

The CDR3 is CASSAASGKAVEQFF. The CDR3 nucleotides read TGTGCCAGCAGCGCCGCTAGCGGGAAGGCAGTTGAGCAGTTCTTC. The chain employs TRBV7-6 and TRBJ2-1, with 9 bases aligning to TRBD2. V was clipped by 5 bases and J by 9 bases; unmatched bases: 11. The V gene's germline CDR1 is SGHVS and CDR2 FNYEAQ. The CDR3 spans 15 residues.

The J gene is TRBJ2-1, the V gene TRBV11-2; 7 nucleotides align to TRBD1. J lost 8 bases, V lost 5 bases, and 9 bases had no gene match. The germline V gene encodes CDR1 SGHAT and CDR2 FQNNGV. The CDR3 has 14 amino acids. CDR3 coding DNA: TGTGCCAGCAGCACCCTCGACAGGGTCGATGAGCAGTTCTTC. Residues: CASSTLDRVDEQFF.

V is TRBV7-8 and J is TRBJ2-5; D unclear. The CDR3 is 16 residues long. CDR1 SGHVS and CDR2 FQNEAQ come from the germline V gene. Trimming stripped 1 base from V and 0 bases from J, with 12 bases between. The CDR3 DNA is TGTGCCAGCAGCTTAGTGTATGCGTCAAACCAAGAGACCCAGTACTTC. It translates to CASSLVYASNQETQYF.

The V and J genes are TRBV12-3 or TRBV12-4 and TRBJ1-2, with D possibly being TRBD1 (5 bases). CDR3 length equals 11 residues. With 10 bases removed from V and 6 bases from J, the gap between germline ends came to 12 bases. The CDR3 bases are TGTGCCAACACAGGTTATAATGGCTACACCTTC. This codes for CANTGYNGYTF.

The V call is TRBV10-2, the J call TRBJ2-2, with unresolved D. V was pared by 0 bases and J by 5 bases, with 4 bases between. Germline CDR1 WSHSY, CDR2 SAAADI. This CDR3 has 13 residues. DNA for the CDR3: TGCGCCAGCAGTGAGTCAGGGACCGGGGAGCTGTTTTTT. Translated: CASSESGTGELFF.

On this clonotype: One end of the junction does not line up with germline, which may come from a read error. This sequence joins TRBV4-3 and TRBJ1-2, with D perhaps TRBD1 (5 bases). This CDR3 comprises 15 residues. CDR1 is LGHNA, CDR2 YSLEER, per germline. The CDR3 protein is CASIQDQHRNYGYTF. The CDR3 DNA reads TGCGCCAGCATCCAAGATCAACACAGGAACTATGGCTACACCTTC.

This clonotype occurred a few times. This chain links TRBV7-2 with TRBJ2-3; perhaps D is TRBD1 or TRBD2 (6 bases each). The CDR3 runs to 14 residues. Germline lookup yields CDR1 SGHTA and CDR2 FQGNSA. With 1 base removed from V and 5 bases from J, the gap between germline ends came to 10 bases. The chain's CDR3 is CASSLGGAQDTQYF. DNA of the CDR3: TGTGCCAGCAGCTTAGGGGGGGCGCAAGATACGCAGTATTTT.

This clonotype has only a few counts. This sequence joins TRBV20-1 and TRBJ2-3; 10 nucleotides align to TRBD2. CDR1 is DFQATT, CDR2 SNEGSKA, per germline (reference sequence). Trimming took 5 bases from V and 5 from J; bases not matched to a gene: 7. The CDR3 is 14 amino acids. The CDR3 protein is CSARLAGDVDTQYF. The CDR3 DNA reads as TGCAGTGCTCGACTAGCGGGTGATGTAGATACGCAGTATTTT.

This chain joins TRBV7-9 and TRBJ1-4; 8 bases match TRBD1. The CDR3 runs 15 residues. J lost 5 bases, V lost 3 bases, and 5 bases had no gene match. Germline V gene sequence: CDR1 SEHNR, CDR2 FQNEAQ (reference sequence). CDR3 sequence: CASSFRTGQNEKLFF. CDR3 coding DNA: TGTGCCAGCAGCTTTCGGACAGGGCAGAATGAAAAACTGTTTTTT.

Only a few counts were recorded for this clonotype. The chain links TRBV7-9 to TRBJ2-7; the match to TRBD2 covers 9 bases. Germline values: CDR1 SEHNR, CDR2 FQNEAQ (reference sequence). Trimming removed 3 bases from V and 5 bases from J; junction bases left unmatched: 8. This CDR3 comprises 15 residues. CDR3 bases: TGTGCCAGCAGCTTTTTCGGGACTAGCAGCAACGAGCAGTACTTC. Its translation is CASSFFGTSSNEQYF.

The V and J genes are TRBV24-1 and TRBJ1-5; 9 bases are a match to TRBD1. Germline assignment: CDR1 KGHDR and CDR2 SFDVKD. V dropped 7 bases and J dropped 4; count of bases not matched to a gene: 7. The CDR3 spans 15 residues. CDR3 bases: TGTGCCACCAGCACGAGACAGGGGGAAAATCAGCCCCAGCATTTT. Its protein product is CATSTRQGENQPQHF.

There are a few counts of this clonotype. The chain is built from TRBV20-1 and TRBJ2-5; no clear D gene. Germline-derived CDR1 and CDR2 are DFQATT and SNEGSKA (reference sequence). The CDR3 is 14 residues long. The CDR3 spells CSGLRPPYQETQYF. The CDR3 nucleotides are TGCAGCGGATTGAGGCCGCCGTACCAAGAGACCCAGTACTTC.

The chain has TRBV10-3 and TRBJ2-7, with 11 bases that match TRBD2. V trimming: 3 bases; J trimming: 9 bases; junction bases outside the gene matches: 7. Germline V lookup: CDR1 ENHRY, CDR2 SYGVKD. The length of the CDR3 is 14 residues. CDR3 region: CAISERTSGQWQYF. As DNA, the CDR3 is TGTGCCATCAGTGAACGGACTAGCGGGCAGTGGCAGTACTTC.

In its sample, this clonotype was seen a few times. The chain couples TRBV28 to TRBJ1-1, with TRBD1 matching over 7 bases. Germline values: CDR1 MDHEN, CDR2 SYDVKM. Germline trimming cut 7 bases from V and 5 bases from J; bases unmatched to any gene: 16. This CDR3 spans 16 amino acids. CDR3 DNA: TGTGCCAGCAATTCCCAGGGGGACCCGGGGGGGACTGAAGCTTTCTTT. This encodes CASNSQGDPGGTEAFF.

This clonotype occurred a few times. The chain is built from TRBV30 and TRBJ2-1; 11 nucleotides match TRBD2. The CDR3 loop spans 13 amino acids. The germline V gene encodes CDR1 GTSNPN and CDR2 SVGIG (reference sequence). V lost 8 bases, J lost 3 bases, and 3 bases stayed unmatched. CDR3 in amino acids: CAGGLAVYNEQFF. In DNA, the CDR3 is TGTGCCGGGGGACTAGCGGTCTACAATGAGCAGTTCTTC.

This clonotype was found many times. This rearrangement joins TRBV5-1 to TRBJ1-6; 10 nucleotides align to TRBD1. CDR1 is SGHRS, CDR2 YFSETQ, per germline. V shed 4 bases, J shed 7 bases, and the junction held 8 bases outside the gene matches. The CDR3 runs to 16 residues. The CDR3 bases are TGCGCCAGCAGCCAAGAGGGACAGGGGAGGAATTCACCCCTCCACTTT. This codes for CASSQEGQGRNSPLHF.

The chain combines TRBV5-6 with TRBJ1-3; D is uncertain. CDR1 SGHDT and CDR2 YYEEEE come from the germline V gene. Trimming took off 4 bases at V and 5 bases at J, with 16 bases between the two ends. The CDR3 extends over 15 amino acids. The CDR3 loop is CASSIRTTSRNTIYF. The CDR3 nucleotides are TGTGCCAGCAGCATTAGGACGACAAGTAGAAACACCATATATTTT.

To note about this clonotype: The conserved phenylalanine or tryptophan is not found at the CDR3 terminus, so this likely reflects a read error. CDR3 nucleotide sequence: TGTGCCAGCAGCCATTTAGCGGGAGGCCAAGAGACCCAGTACTCC. It yields the protein CASSHLAGGQETQYS. The V and J genes are TRBV3-1 and TRBJ2-5; 10 positions agree with TRBD2. This CDR3 region has 15 residues. V was pared by 3 bases and J by 1 base, with 2 bases of the junction left unmatched. CDR1 and CDR2 from the germline V gene are LGHDT and YNNKEL (reference sequence).

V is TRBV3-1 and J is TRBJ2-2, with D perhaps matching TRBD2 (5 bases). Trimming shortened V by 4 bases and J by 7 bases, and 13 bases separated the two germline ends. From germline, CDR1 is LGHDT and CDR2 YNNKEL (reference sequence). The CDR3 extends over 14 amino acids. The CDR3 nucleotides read TGTGCCAGCAGCCCGGGATCGGGGTTCGGGGAGCTGTTTTTT. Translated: CASSPGSGFGELFF. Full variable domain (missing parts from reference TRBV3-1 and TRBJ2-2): DTAVSQTPKYLVTQMGNDKSIKCEQNLGHDTMYWYKQDSKKFLKIMFSYNNKELIINETVPNRFSPKSPDKAHLNLHINSLELGDSAVYFCASSPGSGFGELFFGEGSRLTVL.

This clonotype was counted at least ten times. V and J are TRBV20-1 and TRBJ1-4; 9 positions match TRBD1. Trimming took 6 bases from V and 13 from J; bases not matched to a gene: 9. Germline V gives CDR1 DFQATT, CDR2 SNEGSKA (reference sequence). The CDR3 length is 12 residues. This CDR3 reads CSAPGQGKGLFF. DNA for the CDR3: TGCAGTGCCCCGGGACAGGGAAAAGGACTGTTTTTT.

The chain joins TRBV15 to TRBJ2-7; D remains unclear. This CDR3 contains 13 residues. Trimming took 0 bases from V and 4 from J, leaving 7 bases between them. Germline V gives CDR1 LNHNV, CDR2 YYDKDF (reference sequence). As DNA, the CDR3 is TGTGCCACCAGCAGAGATCTAGTGTACGAGCAGTACTTC. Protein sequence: CATSRDLVYEQYF.

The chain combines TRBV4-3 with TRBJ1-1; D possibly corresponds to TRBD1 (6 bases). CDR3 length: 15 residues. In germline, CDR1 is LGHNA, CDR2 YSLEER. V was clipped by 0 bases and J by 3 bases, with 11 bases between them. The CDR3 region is CASSQDRGAHTEAFF. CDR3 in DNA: TGCGCCAGCAGCCAAGACAGGGGAGCGCACACTGAAGCTTTCTTT.

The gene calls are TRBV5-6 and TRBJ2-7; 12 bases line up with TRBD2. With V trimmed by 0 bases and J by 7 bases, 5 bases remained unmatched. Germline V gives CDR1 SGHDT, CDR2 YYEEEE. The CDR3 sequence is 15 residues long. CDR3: CASSLGLAGEIEQYF. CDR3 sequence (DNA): TGTGCCAGCAGCTTGGGACTAGCGGGAGAGATTGAGCAGTACTTC. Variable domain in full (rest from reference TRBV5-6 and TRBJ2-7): DAGVTQSPTHLIKTRGQQVTLRCSPKSGHDTVSWYQQALGQGPQFIFQYYEEEERQRGNFPDRFSGHQFPNYSSELNVNALLLGDSALYLCASSLGLAGEIEQYFGPGTRLTVT.